This T cell receptor (beta chain) emerged from a study of regulatory T cells in long-lasting Graves disease (dated by TCRdb to the early 2020s). Broadly, across the study: Persistent Graves' disease meant more than 5 years of antithyroid drug treatment with TSH receptor autoantibodies that stayed positive. This study used TCR sequencing and RNA sequencing of peripheral blood to compare persistent Graves' disease patients against newly diagnosed Graves' disease patients. The study was conducted in China and was registered as a clinical trial. A total of 33 samples were covered by TCR sequencing, comprising around 13 persistent and around 20 newly diagnosed Graves' disease patients. Persistent Graves' disease patients in the clinical cohort had taken antithyroid drugs for roughly ten years on average.

This specimen's time point label, per the study, means: persistent/refractory GD, antithyroid drugs over 5 years with positive TRAb. For both TCR sequencing and RNA sequencing, RNA was extracted from PBMCs in TRIzol. The diagnosis of Graves' disease followed American Thyroid Association guidelines. Patients for the study were recruited at an endocrinology department in Xi'an, China. Each patient gave approximately 8.8 milliliters of peripheral blood, collected in an EDTA anticoagulant tube. Ficoll Paque Plus density gradient separation was used to isolate PBMCs, and no further T cell sorting was done. An Agilent 2100 Bioanalyzer and agarose gel were used to assess RNA quality, and a NanoDrop 2000 was used to measure RNA concentration. This clonotype was counted ten times or more. Its antigen has not been determined. No much larger clone exists at a distance of one base, and base qualities are not known.

The protocol used for the library was multiplex PCR. This sample was sequenced with an Illumina HiSeq 4000. CDR3 regions were amplified by Arm-PCR with iRepertoire HTBI primers to construct TCR beta libraries. Gel purification was performed on PCR products prior to sequencing. Turning to the authors' computational methods: A total of roughly 65 TRBV and 14 TRBJ segments were identified across samples and were used for gene usage analysis of CDR3 amino acid clonotypes. COPE and FqMerger were used to merge filtered high-quality paired reads into contigs. Contigs were aligned with BLAST to IMGT TRBV, TRBD and TRBJ reference genes, and CDR3 was defined per IMGT. Any clonotype with a frequency above 0.1% was classified as a highly expanded clone. Repertoire diversity was measured by Shannon entropy, and V-J evenness by the Gini coefficient. A clonotype found in more than one individual was treated as public. TCRdb ran its own pipeline on the public reads, namely fastp trimming at Q25 and MiXCR clone calling, and kept in-frame beta chains. Here each entry gathers all rows of one CDR3 protein and keeps the most common genes and DNA. TCRdb's processing, not the authors', yielded these V and J calls. The sample table contains 450,000 or so distinct CDR3 sequences; only one count was recorded for under 25% of them. Jointly, the top ten make up about 12% of the sample.

Results the study describes overall, beyond this receptor: More public clonotypes were shared among persistent patients (roughly 2,900) than among newly diagnosed patients (roughly 960). Persistent Graves' disease patients showed lower TCR Shannon entropy and fewer highly expanded clones than newly diagnosed patients, suggesting clonal expansion. Because the primary lesion, thyroid tissue, could not be accessed, the study looked at peripheral blood alone. Sequencing and analysis were restricted to the TCR beta chain. The authors acknowledged the small sample size as a limitation that may reduce accuracy.

The TCR was taken from a female donor with Graves disease. Source: peripheral blood mononuclear cells (PBMCs), taken when the disease was refractory, from a patient treated with antithyroid drugs.

The DNA is TGTGCCAGCAGCTTGTCGATACCAACTAATGAAAAACTGTTTTTT. Its protein product is CASSLSIPTNEKLFF. The V and J genes are TRBV7-2 and TRBJ1-4, with the D gene call left open. CDR1 and CDR2 are drawn from the germline V gene: SGHTA, FQGNSA. V gives up 3 bases and J gives up 0 bases, and the segment between their germline ends measures 8 bases. From cysteine to phenylalanine, the CDR3 is 15 amino acids long. Only the CDR3 part of the read is kept: 45 bases, read in frame from the first base. Reference TRBV7-2 and TRBJ1-4 genes cover what lies past the CDR3, so the full variable domain is GAGVSQSPSNKVTEKGKDVELRCDPISGHTALYWYRQSLGQGLEFLIYFQGNSAPDKSGLPSDRFSAERTGGSVSTLTIQRTQQEDSAVYLCASSLSIPTNEKLFFGSGTQLSVL.